This T cell receptor (beta chain) originates from a study of blood T cell repertoires in COVID-19. For the study at large: From the United States, Italy and Spain came samples of acute and convalescent COVID-19. PBMCs, B-cell-depleted T cells, or T cells were the source of the cDNA or gDNA that made up the material.

Per the germline V gene, CDR1 is MNHEY and CDR2 is SMNVEV (reference sequence). The CDR3 is made up of 14 amino acids. The V and J ends lost 0 bases and 0 bases respectively, with 5 bases between them. In the original processing: Researchers report that nucleated cell counts were estimated from reference gene primer amplification. Clones were read by immunoSEQ multiplex PCR, and TCRdb kept only the in-frame ones, dropping some. V and J calls and clone size come straight from that table; D and trimming were deduced from the DNA. The sample yields approximately 140,000 clones, around 86% seen once. This chain joins TRBV27 and TRBJ1-1; D not resolved. Sequences were obtained from peripheral blood. The origin of this receptor is a man between 70 and 80 years old with acute or convalescent COVID-19. CDR3 coding DNA: TGTGCCAGCAGTTTATCGTCGGTGAACACTGAAGCTTTCTTT. It codes for CASSLSSVNTEAFF.